What follows describes a single T cell receptor beta chain. Its matching antigen is unknown. The repertoire was sequenced with immunoSEQ multiplex PCR; TCRdb's copy has only in-frame clones and lacks some. This table holds about 90,000 clones, around 86% found once. V lost 3 bases and J lost 5, with 13 bases in between. Looked up from germline, CDR1 is LGHNA and CDR2 is YNFKEQ. The CDR3 spans 14 residues. The data stem from a study of graft-versus-host responses after intestinal transplantation. General study points: Circulating GvH clones peaking coincided with falling HvG clones soon after transplant.

Sequencing was performed on unstimulated CD8+ T cells sorted from spleen or lymph node cells, taken before intestinal transplant. This receptor was taken from a human donor who received an intestinal transplant. The gene calls are TRBV4-2 and TRBJ1-1; D may be TRBD1 (6 bases). CDR3 residues: CASSHQGYNTEAFF. CDR3 sequence (DNA): TGTGCCAGCAGCCATCAGGGGTATAATACTGAAGCTTTCTTT.